A single sample gave rise to the 28 T cell receptor beta chains below, sequenced in a study of T-cell memory formation after mild COVID-19. TCRdb analysed the 5' RACE reads with MiXCR anew, one entry per CDR3 protein. This table has about 90,000 distinct CDR3 sequences, about 12% appearing once. Sequenced input: PBMCs or a T cell subset sorted from them (not recorded which). The source is an adult woman who had mild COVID-19 (a few samples of this study predate the infection). Cell type and time point are not known.

The chain uses TRBV12-5 and TRBJ2-1, with D perhaps matching TRBD1 (5 bases). The CDR3 loop spans 14 amino acids. V lost 0 bases to trimming and J lost 8 bases, with 11 bases between them. Germline lookup yields CDR1 LGHNT and CDR2 FRNRAP. CDR3 nucleotide sequence: TGTGCTAGTGGTTTGGTAGGGGCCCTTGATGAGCAGTTCTTC. It translates to CASGLVGALDEQFF.

This clonotype came up a few times. The rearrangement uses TRBV9 and TRBJ2-3; 10 bases are a match to TRBD1. Unmatched junction bases numbered 2, after V lost 0 bases and J lost 4 bases. Germline CDR1 is SGDLS and CDR2 is YYNGEE. There are 15 residues in the CDR3. For the CDR3, the DNA is TGTGCCAGCAGCGTAGGGGACAGGGGTTCAGATACGCAGTATTTT. It specifies CASSVGDRGSDTQYF.

V is TRBV15 and J is TRBJ1-1; 10 bases are shared with TRBD1. The germline V gene encodes CDR1 LNHNV and CDR2 YYDKDF (reference sequence). With 5 bases clipped from V and 4 bases from J, the junction kept 7 bases outside the gene matches. This CDR3 region has 15 residues. In nucleotides, the CDR3 is TGTGCCACCAGCCGGGACAGGGGTGCAGGCACTGAAGCTTTCTTT. The encoded protein is CATSRDRGAGTEAFF.

This clonotype was recorded many times. The chain's CDR3 is CASSLGDGTYEQYF. The CDR3 DNA follows: TGTGCCAGCTCCCTCGGGGACGGAACCTACGAGCAGTACTTC. The chain employs TRBV12-3 or TRBV12-4 and TRBJ2-7, with D perhaps TRBD1 or TRBD2 (5 bases each). Trimming pared 8 bases from V and 2 bases from J, leaving 16 bases between. There are 14 residues in the CDR3.

This rearrangement joins TRBV27 to TRBJ2-7, with 9 bases that match TRBD1. With V trimmed by 0 bases and J by 2 bases, 2 bases remained unmatched. CDR3 length: 15 residues. CDR1 is MNHEY and CDR2 is SMNVEV in the germline V gene (reference sequence). The CDR3 protein is CASSLSGQGPYEQYF. CDR3 nucleotide sequence: TGTGCCAGCAGTTTATCTGGACAGGGGCCCTACGAGCAGTACTTC.

The genes are TRBV7-9 and TRBJ1-1; D is possibly TRBD1 (5 bases). The V end was cut by 1 base, the J end by 0 bases, with 9 bases between. This CDR3 has 15 residues. Germline values: CDR1 SEHNR, CDR2 FQNEAQ (reference sequence). CDR3 DNA: TGTGCCAGCAGCTTAGTCGGGACGTTGAACACTGAAGCTTTCTTT. Protein product: CASSLVGTLNTEAFF.

The chain has TRBV5-1 and TRBJ1-6; TRBD1 is a possible D gene (6 bases). CDR3 length equals 15 residues. Germline V gene sequence: CDR1 SGHRS, CDR2 YFSETQ. The V end lost 0 bases, the J end lost 8 bases, and 12 bases lay between the germline ends. The CDR3 DNA reads as TGCGCCAGCAGCTTGGCCGAGGCAGGGGATTCACCCCTCCACTTT. Encoded protein: CASSLAEAGDSPLHF.

This clonotype showed up many times. V is TRBV4-3 and J is TRBJ2-3; TRBD2 might be the D (5 bases). Trimming removed 5 bases at V and 5 bases at J, with 20 bases between. Germline lookup yields CDR1 LGHNA and CDR2 YSLEER. The CDR3 is made up of 16 amino acids. As DNA, the CDR3 is TGCGCCAGCAGCTACCAGGCCAGGTGGGCGGGAGATACGCAGTATTTT. Translation gives CASSYQARWAGDTQYF.

Only a few counts were recorded for this clonotype. The rearrangement links TRBV9 to TRBJ2-1, with D perhaps given as TRBD1 or TRBD2 (5 bases each). The germline V gene has CDR1 SGDLS and CDR2 YYNGEE. Deletions cut 3 bases from V and 5 bases from J, with 12 bases between. CDR3 length: 14 residues. The CDR3, as DNA: TGTGCCAGCAGCGGATCCGGGACGGACAATGAGCAGTTCTTC. Translating it yields CASSGSGTDNEQFF.

V gene TRBV20-1 combines with J gene TRBJ2-1; TRBD2 matches at 8 bases. The length of the CDR3 is 17 residues. Per germline, CDR1 DFQATT and CDR2 SNEGSKA (reference sequence). V gave up 0 bases and J gave up 3 bases; unmatched junction bases: 10. The DNA for the CDR3 is TGCAGTGCTAGAGATCGGGCTAGCGGGTTAGTCTACAATGAGCAGTTCTTC. It translates to CSARDRASGLVYNEQFF.

This clonotype was counted between two and nine times. The CDR3 coding sequence is TGCAGCGCCATAGTGTGGGGGGGCGGCTACAATGAGCAGTTCTTC. It specifies CSAIVWGGGYNEQFF. The V call is TRBV29-1, the J call TRBJ2-1, with a tentative D call TRBD2 (7 bases). The CDR3 is 15 amino acids. Germline V gene sequence: CDR1 SQVTM, CDR2 ANQGSEA. Trimming took 7 bases from V and 3 from J, leaving 19 bases between them.

This clonotype appeared a few times. The V call is TRBV7-9, the J call TRBJ2-1, with a possible D match to TRBD2 (6 bases). Trimming took 4 bases from V and 6 from J, leaving 13 bases between them. The CDR3 consists of 14 residues. CDR1 is SEHNR and CDR2 is FQNEAQ in the germline V gene (reference sequence). CDR3 sequence: CASSSGRGGNEQFF. The CDR3 DNA follows: TGTGCCAGCAGCTCCGGGCGGGGAGGCAATGAGCAGTTCTTC.

The rearrangement joins TRBV7-6 to TRBJ2-5, with D tentatively TRBD1 (6 bases). This CDR3 region has 16 residues. Germline lookup yields CDR1 SGHVS and CDR2 FNYEAQ. V lost 6 bases to trimming and J lost 2 bases, with 19 bases between them. The chain's CDR3 is CASRENLLQGQETQYF. In nucleotides, the CDR3 is TGTGCCAGCAGAGAAAACCTCCTCCAGGGGCAAGAGACCCAGTACTTC. Drawing the rest from reference TRBV7-6 and TRBJ2-5, the complete variable domain is GAGVSQSPRYKVTKRGQDVALRCDPISGHVSLYWYRQALGQGPEFLTYFNYEAQQDKSGLPNDRFSAERPEGSISTLTIQRTEQRDSAMYRCASRENLLQGQETQYFGPGTRLLVL.

The V gene is TRBV4-3, the J gene TRBJ2-3; D remains unclear. This CDR3 has 15 residues. Deletions cut 3 bases from V and 4 bases from J, with 14 bases between. Germline V gene data show CDR1 as LGHNA and CDR2 as YSLEER. CDR3 bases: TGCGCCAGCAGCCACCAGAGGCGTAGCCCAGATACGCAGTATTTT. Its translation: CASSHQRRSPDTQYF.

This chain uses TRBV2 with TRBJ2-1; 11 nucleotides line up with TRBD1. CDR3 length: 14 residues. With V trimmed by 6 bases and J by 4 bases, 2 bases remained unmatched. Germline CDR1 reads SNHLY; CDR2 reads FYNNEI. The CDR3 sequence is CASRGTGGYNEQFF. The DNA for the CDR3 is TGTGCCAGCAGGGGGACAGGGGGGTACAATGAGCAGTTCTTC.

This clonotype has only a few counts. The genes are TRBV6-5 and TRBJ1-1; D not resolved. The CDR3 consists of 14 residues. Trimming took off 4 bases at V and 0 bases at J, with 9 bases between the two ends. Germline V gene sequence: CDR1 MNHEY, CDR2 SVGAGI. The chain's CDR3 is CASSSDGVNTEAFF. For the CDR3, the DNA is TGTGCCAGCAGTTCGGATGGTGTGAACACTGAAGCTTTCTTT.

This clonotype was detected only a few times. The J gene is TRBJ2-7, the V gene TRBV7-9; 9 nucleotides match TRBD1. Germline CDR1 and CDR2: SEHNR and FQNEAQ (reference sequence). V gave up 4 bases and J gave up 7 bases; unmatched junction bases: 5. The CDR3 spans 13 residues. The CDR3 region has the DNA TGTGCCAGCAGCTACAGGGGGCAGCAAGAGCAGTACTTC. This gives the protein CASSYRGQQEQYF. The whole variable domain, remainder taken from reference TRBV7-9 and TRBJ2-7, is DTGVSQNPRHKITKRGQNVTFRCDPISEHNRLYWYRQTLGQGPEFLTYFQNEAQLEKSRLLSDRFSAERPKGSFSTLEIQRTEQGDSAMYLCASSYRGQQEQYFGPGTRLTVT.

The table lists this clonotype with a few counts. The gene calls are TRBV12-3 or TRBV12-4 and TRBJ2-1; 7 bases match TRBD1. The V gene end was trimmed by 3 bases and the J gene end by 10 bases; junction bases not matched to a gene: 6. The CDR3 spans 13 residues. In DNA, the CDR3 is TGTGCCAGCAGTTTGGACAGGTCCCAGGAGCAGTTCTTC. This sequence encodes CASSLDRSQEQFF.

The chain recombines TRBV24-1 with TRBJ2-7; 7 positions agree with TRBD2. This CDR3 contains 14 residues. V trimming: 4 bases; J trimming: 0 bases; junction bases outside the gene matches: 2. The germline CDR1 and CDR2 sequences are KGHDR and SFDVKD. CDR3 loop: CATSEAGLSYEQYF. The CDR3 DNA follows: TGTGCCACCAGTGAAGCGGGACTCTCCTACGAGCAGTACTTC.

The rearrangement uses TRBV12-5 and TRBJ1-2; the match to TRBD1 covers 7 bases. Trimming removed 5 bases from V and 5 bases from J; junction bases left unmatched: 8. The CDR3 totals 14 residues. Germline loops: CDR1 LGHNT, CDR2 FRNRAP. The CDR3: CASGIRQGRYGYTF. The CDR3 DNA reads TGTGCTAGTGGTATTCGACAGGGTAGATATGGCTACACCTTC. Filled out from reference TRBV12-5 and TRBJ1-2, the complete variable domain reads DARVTQTPRHKVTEMGQEVTMRCQPILGHNTVFWYRQTMMQGLELLAYFRNRAPLDDSGMPKDRFSAEMPDATLATLKIQPSEPRDSAVYFCASGIRQGRYGYTFGSGTRLTVV.

This clonotype was counted a few times. The chain recombines TRBV11-2 with TRBJ1-1, with D maybe TRBD1 (6 bases). V lost 5 bases, J lost 8 bases, and 12 bases lay in between. The CDR3 spans 12 residues. In germline, CDR1 is SGHAT, CDR2 FQNNGV. CDR3 residues: CASSLGGNEAFF. CDR3 bases: TGTGCCAGCAGCCTAGGGGGGAACGAAGCTTTCTTT.

This clonotype was observed a handful of times. The chain joins TRBV29-1 to TRBJ2-7; no firm D call. The CDR3 length is 10 residues. Germline V CDR1 and CDR2: SQVTM, ANQGSEA. V gave up 1 base and J gave up 5 bases, with 3 bases separating them. CDR3 sequence: CSVEVNEQYF. The CDR3 nucleotides read TGCAGCGTTGAAGTTAACGAGCAGTACTTC.

This chain connects TRBV11-2 to TRBJ2-5; no clear D. V was trimmed by 10 bases and J by 5 bases, leaving 17 bases between them. Looked up from germline, CDR1 is SGHAT and CDR2 is FQNNGV. The CDR3 length is 13 residues. This CDR3 reads CATSLDSWETQYF. In DNA form, the CDR3 reads TGTGCCACCTCCCTTGACTCGTGGGAGACCCAGTACTTC.

This clonotype was counted a few times. This chain connects TRBV4-1 to TRBJ1-2; tentative D call: TRBD1 (5 bases). The V gene lost 0 bases and the J gene lost 7 bases, with 27 bases spanning the gap. Looked up from germline, CDR1 is MGHRA and CDR2 is YSYEKL. This CDR3 region has 19 residues. The CDR3 here is CASSQEDTTTPGSRGGYTF. The CDR3 nucleotides are TGCGCCAGCAGCCAAGAGGACACCACTACGCCAGGCTCGAGGGGTGGCTACACCTTC.

This clonotype was observed a few times. V usage is TRBV11-2 and J usage is TRBJ2-3; a possible D gene is TRBD1 (5 bases). CDR1 is SGHAT, CDR2 FQNNGV, per germline. Trimming pared 0 bases from V and 0 bases from J, leaving 19 bases between. The CDR3 has 19 amino acids. CDR3: CASSLDQWGPQESTDTQYF. The CDR3 nucleotides read TGTGCCAGCAGCTTAGATCAATGGGGCCCACAGGAGAGCACAGATACGCAGTATTTT.

This clonotype was seen repeatedly, ten times or more. This chain connects TRBV7-2 to TRBJ2-2, with TRBD1 matching 7 bases. This CDR3 spans 14 amino acids. Germline V CDR1 and CDR2: SGHTA, FQGNSA. The V gene end was trimmed by 6 bases and the J gene end by 5 bases; junction bases not matched to a gene: 6. The CDR3, as DNA: TGTGCCAGCAGGCACGGGACAGCTACCGGGGAGCTGTTTTTT. Encoded protein: CASRHGTATGELFF. Combining the CDR3 with reference TRBV7-2 and TRBJ2-2 gives the whole variable domain GAGVSQSPSNKVTEKGKDVELRCDPISGHTALYWYRQSLGQGLEFLIYFQGNSAPDKSGLPSDRFSAERTGGSVSTLTIQRTQQEDSAVYLCASRHGTATGELFFGEGSRLTVL.

The V gene is TRBV24-1, the J gene TRBJ1-1; 10 bases fit TRBD1. Looked up from germline, CDR1 is KGHDR and CDR2 is SFDVKD. The length of the CDR3 is 15 residues. V lost 9 bases, J lost 1 base, and 7 bases stayed unmatched. The CDR3 reads CATSGTGDQNTEAFF. The CDR3, as DNA: TGTGCCACCTCCGGGACAGGGGACCAGAACACTGAAGCTTTCTTT.

This clonotype appeared a few times. This chain uses TRBV4-3 with TRBJ2-1, with 7 bases fitting TRBD2. Losses at the gene ends were 0 bases for V and 6 bases for J; bases not matched to a gene: 11. The CDR3 is made up of 17 amino acids. In germline, CDR1 is LGHNA, CDR2 YSLEER. The CDR3 protein is CASSQDRQSSGGNEQFF. The CDR3 DNA is TGCGCCAGCAGCCAAGATCGGCAGTCTAGCGGAGGCAATGAGCAGTTCTTC.